What follows are 27 T cell receptor beta chains derived from one specimen sequenced in a study of cytomegalovirus exposure and HLA in healthy donors. The primer mix had 60 Vbeta and 13 Jbeta primers. Data came from immunoSEQ multiplex PCR; TCRdb stores just in-frame clones and leaves some out. This sample yields roughly 100,000 clones, of which more than 60% are seen a single time; 5.6% belongs to the top ten. Sequenced input: PBMCs. These receptors originate from a male donor in good health and CMV-seronegative.

This clone was seen a single time. The chain joins TRBV6-5 to TRBJ2-7; TRBD1 agrees at 11 bases. CDR1 and CDR2 from the germline V gene are MNHEY and SVGAGI. Trimming cost V 6 bases and J 4 bases; bases outside gene matches: 5. This CDR3 is built from 14 residues. As DNA, the CDR3 is TGTGCCAGCAGCCAAGGGACAGGGGGATACGAGCAGTACTTC. Its protein is CASSQGTGGYEQYF.

The CDR3 sequence is CASSFSRTGANVLTF. The CDR3, as DNA: TGTGCCAGTAGTTTCTCCAGGACTGGGGCCAACGTCCTGACTTTC. V is TRBV19 and J is TRBJ2-6, with D unclear. Germline-derived CDR1 and CDR2 are LNHDA and SQIVND (reference sequence). Trimming took 5 bases from V and 2 from J, leaving 10 bases between them. This CDR3 contains 15 residues.

Remarks on this clone: An end of the junction differs from the germline gene, which may be a read error. V is TRBV7-3 and J is TRBJ2-6, with D possibly matching TRBD1 (6 bases). Germline V gene sequence: CDR1 SGHTA, CDR2 FQGTGA. There are 19 residues in the CDR3. CDR3 sequence: CSSRPPGTWRVSGANVLTF. As DNA, the CDR3 is TGTTCCAGCAGGCCTCCCGGGACATGGCGTGTTTCTGGGGCCAACGTCCTGACTTTC. Drawing the rest from reference TRBV7-3 and TRBJ2-6, the complete variable domain is GAGVSQTPSNKVTEKGKYVELRCDPISGHTALYWYRQSLGQGPEFLIYFQGTGAADDSGLPNDRFFAVRPEGSVSTLKIQRTERGDSAVYLCSSRPPGTWRVSGANVLTFGAGSRLTVL.

The chain uses TRBV6-5 and TRBJ2-2; 9 positions match TRBD2. The length of the CDR3 is 14 residues. J gave up 6 bases and V 6 bases, and 5 bases lay outside the gene matches. CDR1 and CDR2 from the germline V gene are MNHEY and SVGAGI. This CDR3 is CASRASGDAGELFF. The CDR3 DNA reads TGTGCCAGCAGAGCTAGCGGGGACGCCGGGGAGCTGTTTTTT.

This chain links TRBV6-1 with TRBJ1-1; possible D gene TRBD1, 5 bases. Germline lookup yields CDR1 MNHNS and CDR2 SASEGT. The V end was cut by 8 bases, the J end by 1 base, with 11 bases between. The CDR3 spans 13 residues. CDR3: CASARGENTEAFF. In DNA, the CDR3 is TGTGCCAGCGCCCGGGGGGAGAACACTGAAGCTTTCTTT.

The chain employs TRBV14 and TRBJ2-7; 7 nucleotides align to TRBD2. The V gene end was trimmed by 0 bases and the J gene end by 7 bases; junction bases not matched to a gene: 12. CDR1 and CDR2 from the germline V gene are SGHDN and FVKESK. The CDR3 consists of 16 residues. The CDR3: CASSQENPGLSLEQYF. The CDR3 bases are TGTGCCAGCAGCCAAGAGAACCCGGGACTATCCTTGGAGCAGTACTTC.

This clone was found once. The chain recombines TRBV28 with TRBJ2-5; perhaps TRBD1 as D (5 bases). Deletions cut 4 bases from V and 7 bases from J, with 13 bases between. This CDR3 has 13 amino acids. In germline, CDR1 is MDHEN, CDR2 SYDVKM. The CDR3 spells CASSSQGRGTQYF. As DNA, the CDR3 is TGTGCCAGCAGTTCCCAGGGTAGGGGGACCCAGTACTTC.

V and J are TRBV27 and TRBJ2-2; 15 bases agree with TRBD2. CDR3 length: 18 residues. CDR1 and CDR2 from the germline V gene are MNHEY and SMNVEV (reference sequence). Germline trimming cut 5 bases from V and 6 bases from J; bases unmatched to any gene: 10. The DNA of the CDR3 is TGTGCCAGCAGTCCCTCGGGACTAGCGGGAGGTATTGCCGGGGAGCTGTTTTTT. This gives the protein CASSPSGLAGGIAGELFF.

The chain is built from TRBV5-1 and TRBJ2-7, with D possibly matching TRBD1 (7 bases). With 4 bases removed from V and 0 bases from J, the gap between germline ends came to 14 bases. There are 15 residues in the CDR3. CDR1 is SGHRS, CDR2 YFSETQ, per germline. The CDR3 nucleotides read TGCGCCAGCAGCCCCACCAGGGGGGCCTCCTACGAGCAGTACTTC. It yields the protein CASSPTRGASYEQYF.

A single count supports this clone. The chain carries TRBV2 and TRBJ1-4; 7 nucleotides agree with TRBD1. The germline CDR1 and CDR2 sequences are SNHLY and FYNNEI. V trimming: 4 bases; J trimming: 5 bases; junction bases outside the gene matches: 7. The CDR3 consists of 15 residues. CDR3 DNA: TGTGCCAGCAGTGGTGACAGGGAACTAAATGAAAAACTGTTTTTT. Its protein product is CASSGDRELNEKLFF.

The V and J genes are TRBV11-3 and TRBJ1-3, with D unclear. Trimming removed 1 base from V and 1 base from J, with 14 bases in between. Germline V gives CDR1 SGHNT, CDR2 YENEEA. This CDR3 has 17 amino acids. This CDR3 reads CASSLAEQAYSGNTIYF. The DNA for the CDR3 is TGTGCCAGCAGCTTAGCGGAGCAAGCATATTCTGGAAACACCATATATTTT.

The count of this clone is one. The V and J genes are TRBV15 and TRBJ2-2, with 10 bases identical to TRBD2. The V segment lost 0 bases and the J segment 7 bases; nucleotides outside the gene matches: 11. CDR3 length: 18 residues. The germline gives CDR1 LNHNV, CDR2 YYDKDF (reference sequence). The CDR3 nucleotides read TGTGCCACCAGCAGAGACCCTAGGACTAGCGGTTTAGTCGGGGAGCTGTTTTTT. It codes for CATSRDPRTSGLVGELFF. The full variable domain, in which reference TRBV15 and TRBJ2-2 provide the parts outside the CDR3, is DAMVIQNPRYQVTQFGKPVTLSCSQTLNHNVMYWYQQKSSQAPKLLFHYYDKDFNNEADTPDNFQSRRPNTSFCFLDIRSPGLGDTAMYLCATSRDPRTSGLVGELFFGEGSRLTVL.

The count of this clone is one. J is TRBJ2-1 and V is TRBV7-3; possibly TRBD2 for D (6 bases). V was pared by 1 base and J by 8 bases, with 15 bases between. Germline assignment: CDR1 SGHTA and CDR2 FQGTGA. There are 15 residues in the CDR3. CDR3 residues: CASSLRTGVLDEQFF. CDR3 sequence (DNA): TGTGCCAGCAGCTTAAGGACGGGAGTTTTAGATGAGCAGTTCTTC. The full variable domain, its missing parts supplied by reference TRBV7-3 and TRBJ2-1, is GAGVSQTPSNKVTEKGKYVELRCDPISGHTALYWYRQSLGQGPEFLIYFQGTGAADDSGLPNDRFFAVRPEGSVSTLKIQRTERGDSAVYLCASSLRTGVLDEQFFGPGTRLTVL.

V usage is TRBV10-3 and J usage is TRBJ1-2; 11 bases agree with TRBD1. With 7 bases clipped from V and 2 bases from J, the junction kept 6 bases outside the gene matches. Germline V lookup: CDR1 ENHRY, CDR2 SYGVKD. CDR3 length equals 15 residues. DNA of the CDR3: TGTGCCATCACCCCGGACAGGGGGCACAACTATGGCTACACCTTC. It is translated as CAITPDRGHNYGYTF.

The chain recombines TRBV6-4 with TRBJ2-1; D is unresolved. Trimming removed 5 bases from V and 6 bases from J, with 8 bases in between. Germline values: CDR1 MRHNA, CDR2 SNTAGT. The CDR3 has 12 residues. The CDR3 DNA follows: TGTGCCAGCAGTCCGGGTGGCAATGAGCAGTTCTTC. This encodes CASSPGGNEQFF.

This clone was seen a few times. J is TRBJ2-1 and V is TRBV6-5; D unclear. CDR3 length equals 13 residues. V gave up 6 bases and J gave up 15 bases, with 21 bases separating them. Germline-derived CDR1 and CDR2 are MNHEY and SVGAGI. CDR3 protein: CASSSPGALIWFF. CDR3 nucleotides: TGTGCCAGCAGCTCCCCCGGTGCCCTTATTTGGTTCTTC.

The chain uses TRBV7-2 and TRBJ1-3, with D perhaps TRBD1 (5 bases). The CDR3 covers 16 residues. Between the trimmed V and J ends, which lost 5 bases and 2 bases, there was a span of 16 bases. The germline V gene encodes CDR1 SGHTA and CDR2 FQGNSA. CDR3 protein: CASSRVRGHPGNTIYF. DNA of the CDR3: TGTGCCAGCAGCCGAGTAAGGGGTCACCCTGGAAACACCATATATTTT.

In its sample, this clone was seen once. V and J are TRBV5-4 and TRBJ2-4; 7 nucleotides line up with TRBD1. Germline CDR1 and CDR2: SGHNT and YYREEE (reference sequence). J gave up 1 base and V 0 bases, and 1 base lay outside the gene matches. This CDR3 is 15 amino acids long. The CDR3 nucleotides are TGTGCCAGCAGCTTGGAGACAGGGGCCAAAAACATTCAGTACTTC. Amino acid sequence: CASSLETGAKNIQYF.

The J gene is TRBJ2-1, the V gene TRBV2, with D perhaps matching TRBD2 (5 bases). V lost 6 bases and J lost 9, with 27 bases in between. CDR3 length: 17 residues. The germline gives CDR1 SNHLY, CDR2 FYNNEI. CDR3 in DNA: TGTGCCAGCAGACTTACCACCGGGATTCGAGAGAGCAGTGAGCAGTTCTTC. It yields the protein CASRLTTGIRESSEQFF. Using reference TRBV2 and TRBJ2-1 for the parts outside the CDR3, the full variable domain is EPEVTQTPSHQVTQMGQEVILRCVPISNHLYFYWYRQILGQKVEFLVSFYNNEISEKSEIFDDQFSVERPDGSNFTLKIRSTKLEDSAMYFCASRLTTGIRESSEQFFGPGTRLTVL.

This sequence joins TRBV7-2 and TRBJ2-1, with 7 bases that match TRBD1. Germline CDR1 reads SGHTA; CDR2 reads FQGNSA. The CDR3 runs to 17 residues. J gave up 2 bases and V 1 base, and 8 bases lay outside the gene matches. This CDR3 is CASSLVGTDLAYNEQFF. As DNA, the CDR3 is TGTGCCAGCAGCTTAGTTGGGACAGACCTGGCCTACAATGAGCAGTTCTTC.

The chain uses TRBV6-5 and TRBJ1-1; D might be TRBD1 (5 bases). Germline CDR1 MNHEY, CDR2 SVGAGI. V was pared by 5 bases and J by 1 base, with 14 bases between. This CDR3 has 15 residues. Here the CDR3 reads CASSRRLRENTEAFF. The DNA for the CDR3 is TGTGCCAGCAGTCGCCGTCTCAGGGAGAACACTGAAGCTTTCTTT.

The chain uses TRBV27 and TRBJ2-5; D perhaps matches TRBD2 (5 bases). V was cut by 3 bases and J by 6 bases, with 17 bases left in between. The V gene's germline CDR1 is MNHEY and CDR2 SMNVEV (reference sequence). This CDR3 has 15 residues. CDR3 DNA: TGTGCCAGCAGTTTTGGCAGCGGTTCGAGGAAGACCCAGTACTTC. Residues: CASSFGSGSRKTQYF.

This clone was seen a handful of times. The rearrangement uses TRBV2 and TRBJ1-5; TRBD1 agrees at 9 bases. The germline V gene encodes CDR1 SNHLY and CDR2 FYNNEI. Losses at the gene ends were 5 bases for V and 3 bases for J; bases not matched to a gene: 5. The CDR3 totals 15 residues. CDR3 residues: CASSPGQGPNQPQHF. In DNA form, the CDR3 reads TGTGCCAGCAGTCCGGGACAGGGTCCCAATCAGCCCCAGCATTTT.

This clone was recorded once. This chain links TRBV29-1 with TRBJ2-3, with TRBD2 identical over 7 bases. With V trimmed by 4 bases and J by 3 bases, 4 bases remained unmatched. This CDR3 has 13 residues. Germline V gene sequence: CDR1 SQVTM, CDR2 ANQGSEA. The CDR3 sequence: CSVALAATDTQYF. CDR3 nucleotides: TGCAGCGTTGCCCTAGCGGCTACAGATACGCAGTATTTT.

The table lists this clone with a count of one. Written as DNA, the CDR3 is TGTGCCAGCAGCCTTCATAGCGGCAGGAAACTGTTTTTT. Its protein product is CASSLHSGRKLFF. The chain recombines TRBV11-3 with TRBJ1-4, with D uncertain. CDR1 and CDR2 (germline): SGHNT, YENEEA. The CDR3 contains 13 residues. Trimming took off 5 bases at V and 11 bases at J, with 15 bases between the two ends.

The chain links TRBV21-1 to TRBJ2-7; TRBD2, the table's D call, was not compared with the DNA. TRBV21-1 counts as a pseudogene. This CDR3 is built from 15 residues. CDR3 DNA: TGTGCCCGAAGCGGAGGCCGGGACTCCCCCTACGAGCAGTACTTC. It yields the protein CARSGGRDSPYEQYF.

V usage is TRBV5-1 and J usage is TRBJ1-2, with 8 bases matching TRBD1. CDR1 is SGHRS and CDR2 is YFSETQ in the germline V gene. This CDR3 region has 12 residues. V lost 4 bases to trimming and J lost 11 bases; unmatched junction nucleotides: 7. The CDR3 loop is CASSERTGHYTF. CDR3 nucleotide sequence: TGCGCCAGCAGCGAGCGGACAGGGCATTACACCTTC.